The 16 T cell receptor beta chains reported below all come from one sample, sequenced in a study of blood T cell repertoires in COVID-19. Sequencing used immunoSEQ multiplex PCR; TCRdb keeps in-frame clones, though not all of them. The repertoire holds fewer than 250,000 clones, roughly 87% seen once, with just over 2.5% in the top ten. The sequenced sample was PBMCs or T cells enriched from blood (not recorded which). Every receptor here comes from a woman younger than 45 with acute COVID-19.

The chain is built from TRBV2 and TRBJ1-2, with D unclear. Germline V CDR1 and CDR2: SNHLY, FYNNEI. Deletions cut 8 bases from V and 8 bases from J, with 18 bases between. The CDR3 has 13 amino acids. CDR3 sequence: CASVDTEEEGYTF. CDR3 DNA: TGTGCCAGCGTAGACACCGAGGAGGAGGGCTACACCTTC. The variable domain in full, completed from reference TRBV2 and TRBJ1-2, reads EPEVTQTPSHQVTQMGQEVILRCVPISNHLYFYWYRQILGQKVEFLVSFYNNEISEKSEIFDDQFSVERPDGSNFTLKIRSTKLEDSAMYFCASVDTEEEGYTFGSGTRLTVV.

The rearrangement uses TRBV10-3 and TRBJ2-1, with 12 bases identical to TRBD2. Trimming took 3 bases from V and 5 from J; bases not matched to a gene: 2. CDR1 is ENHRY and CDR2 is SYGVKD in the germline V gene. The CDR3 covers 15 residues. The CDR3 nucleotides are TGTGCCATCAGTGACTCTAGCGGGGGGGACAATGAGCAGTTCTTC. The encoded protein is CAISDSSGGDNEQFF.

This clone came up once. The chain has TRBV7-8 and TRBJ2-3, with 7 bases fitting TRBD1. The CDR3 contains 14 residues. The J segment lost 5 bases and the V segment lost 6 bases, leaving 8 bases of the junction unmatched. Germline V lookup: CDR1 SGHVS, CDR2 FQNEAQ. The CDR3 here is CASRERGPLDTQYF. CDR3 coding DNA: TGTGCCAGCAGGGAGAGGGGGCCGTTAGATACGCAGTATTTT.

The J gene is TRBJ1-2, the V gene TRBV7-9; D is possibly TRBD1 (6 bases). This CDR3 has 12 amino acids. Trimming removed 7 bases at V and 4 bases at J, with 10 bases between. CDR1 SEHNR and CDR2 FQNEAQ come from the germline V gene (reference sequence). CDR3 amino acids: CASTPQGYGYTF. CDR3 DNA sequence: TGTGCCAGCACCCCACAGGGCTATGGCTACACCTTC.

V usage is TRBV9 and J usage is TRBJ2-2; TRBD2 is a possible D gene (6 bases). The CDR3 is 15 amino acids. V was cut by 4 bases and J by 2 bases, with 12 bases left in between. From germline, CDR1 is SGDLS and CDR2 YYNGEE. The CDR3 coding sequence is TGTGCCAGCAGCCCCTCGGGAGAAAACACCGGGGAGCTGTTTTTT. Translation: CASSPSGENTGELFF.

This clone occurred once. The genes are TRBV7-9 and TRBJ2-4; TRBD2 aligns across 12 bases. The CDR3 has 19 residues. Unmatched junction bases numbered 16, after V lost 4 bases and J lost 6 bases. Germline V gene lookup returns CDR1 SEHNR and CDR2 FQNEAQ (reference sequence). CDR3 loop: CASSSQEGLAGGRGNIQYF. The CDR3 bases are TGTGCCAGCAGCTCCCAGGAGGGGCTAGCGGGGGGGCGCGGAAACATTCAGTACTTC.

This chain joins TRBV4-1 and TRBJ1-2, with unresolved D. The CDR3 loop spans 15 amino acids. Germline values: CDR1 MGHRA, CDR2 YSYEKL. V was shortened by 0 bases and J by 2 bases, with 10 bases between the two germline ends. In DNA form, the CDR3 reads TGCGCCAGCAGCCAAGATAGAACAGTGAACTATGGCTACACCTTC. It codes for CASSQDRTVNYGYTF.

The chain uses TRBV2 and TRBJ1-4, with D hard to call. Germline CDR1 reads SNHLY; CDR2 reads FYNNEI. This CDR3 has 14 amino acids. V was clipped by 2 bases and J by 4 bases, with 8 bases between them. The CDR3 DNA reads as TGTGCCAGCAGTGAACGGGGAATTAATGAAAAACTGTTTTTT. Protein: CASSERGINEKLFF.

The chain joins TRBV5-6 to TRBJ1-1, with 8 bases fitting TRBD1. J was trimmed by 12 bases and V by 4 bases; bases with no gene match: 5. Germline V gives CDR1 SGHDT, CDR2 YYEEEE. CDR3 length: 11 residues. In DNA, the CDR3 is TGTGCCAGCAGCGCGGGACAGGAAACTTTCTTT. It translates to CASSAGQETFF. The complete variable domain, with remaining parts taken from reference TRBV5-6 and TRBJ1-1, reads DAGVTQSPTHLIKTRGQQVTLRCSPKSGHDTVSWYQQALGQGPQFIFQYYEEEERQRGNFPDRFSGHQFPNYSSELNVNALLLGDSALYLCASSAGQETFFGQGTRLTVV.

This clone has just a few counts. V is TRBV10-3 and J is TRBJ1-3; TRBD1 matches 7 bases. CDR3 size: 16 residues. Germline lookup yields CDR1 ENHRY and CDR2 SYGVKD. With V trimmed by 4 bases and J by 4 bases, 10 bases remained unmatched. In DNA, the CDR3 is TGTGCCATCAGTGTGAAGCCGGGACAGCTAGGAAACACCATATATTTT. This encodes CAISVKPGQLGNTIYF.

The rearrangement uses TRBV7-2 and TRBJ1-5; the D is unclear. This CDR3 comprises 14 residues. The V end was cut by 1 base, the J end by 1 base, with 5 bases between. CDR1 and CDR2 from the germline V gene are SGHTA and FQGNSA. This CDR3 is CASSLDNSNQPQHF. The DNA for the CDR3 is TGTGCCAGCAGCTTAGACAACAGCAATCAGCCCCAGCATTTT.

CDR3 nucleotide sequence: TGCAGCGTGACACCGGGACTGAGCTCCTACGAGCAGTACTTC. This codes for CSVTPGLSSYEQYF. This sequence joins TRBV29-1 and TRBJ2-7, with a weak D call TRBD2 (6 bases). CDR1 and CDR2 from the germline V gene are SQVTM and ANQGSEA. V was cut by 6 bases and J by 0 bases, with 15 bases left in between. The CDR3 totals 14 residues.

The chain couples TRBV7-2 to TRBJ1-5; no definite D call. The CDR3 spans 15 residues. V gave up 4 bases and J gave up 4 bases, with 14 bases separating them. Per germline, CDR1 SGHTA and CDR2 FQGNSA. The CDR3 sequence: CASSSTSVWNQPQHF. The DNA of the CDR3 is TGTGCCAGCAGCTCGACATCGGTCTGGAATCAGCCCCAGCATTTT.

For the CDR3, the DNA is TGCGCCAGCAGCTTGGGGGTAGTTAGCCGCGGCTACACCTTC. It translates to CASSLGVVSRGYTF. The chain has TRBV5-1 and TRBJ1-2; no reliable D call. Germline CDR1 is SGHRS and CDR2 is YFSETQ. V lost 0 bases and J lost 8, with 14 bases in between. The CDR3 is made up of 14 amino acids. The full variable domain, in which reference TRBV5-1 and TRBJ1-2 provide the parts outside the CDR3, is KAGVTQTPRYLIKTRGQQVTLSCSPISGHRSVSWYQQTPGQGLQFLFEYFSETQRNKGNFPGRFSGRQFSNSRSEMNVSTLELGDSALYLCASSLGVVSRGYTFGSGTRLTVV.

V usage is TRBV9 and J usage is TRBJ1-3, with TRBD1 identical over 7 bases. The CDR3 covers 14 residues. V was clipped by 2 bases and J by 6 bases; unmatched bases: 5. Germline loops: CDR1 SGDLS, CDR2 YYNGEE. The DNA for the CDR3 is TGTGCCAGCAGCGTTCGACAGGGAGAAAACACCATATATTTT. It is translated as CASSVRQGENTIYF. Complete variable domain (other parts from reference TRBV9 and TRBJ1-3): DSGVTQTPKHLITATGQRVTLRCSPRSGDLSVYWYQQSLDQGLQFLIQYYNGEERAKGNILERFSAQQFPDLHSELNLSSLELGDSALYFCASSVRQGENTIYFGEGSWLTVV.

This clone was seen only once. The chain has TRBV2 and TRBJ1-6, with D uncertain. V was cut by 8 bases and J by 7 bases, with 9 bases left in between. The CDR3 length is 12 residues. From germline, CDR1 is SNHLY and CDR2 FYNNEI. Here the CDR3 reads CASSRENSPLHF. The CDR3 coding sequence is TGTGCCAGCTCCCGTGAGAATTCACCCCTCCACTTT.